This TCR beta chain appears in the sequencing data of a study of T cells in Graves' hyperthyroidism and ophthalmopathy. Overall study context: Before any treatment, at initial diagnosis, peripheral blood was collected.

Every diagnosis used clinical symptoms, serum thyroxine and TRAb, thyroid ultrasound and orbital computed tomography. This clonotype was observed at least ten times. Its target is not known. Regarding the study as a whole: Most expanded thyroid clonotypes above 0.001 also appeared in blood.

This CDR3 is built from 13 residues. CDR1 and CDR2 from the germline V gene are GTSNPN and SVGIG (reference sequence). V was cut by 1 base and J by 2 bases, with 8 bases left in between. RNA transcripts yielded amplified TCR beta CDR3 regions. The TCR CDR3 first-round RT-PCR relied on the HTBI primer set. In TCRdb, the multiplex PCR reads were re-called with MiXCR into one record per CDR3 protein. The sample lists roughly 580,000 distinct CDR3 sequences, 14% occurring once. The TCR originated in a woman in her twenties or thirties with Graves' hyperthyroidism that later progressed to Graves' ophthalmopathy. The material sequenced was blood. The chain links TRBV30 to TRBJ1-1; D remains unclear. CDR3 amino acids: CAWSGWGNTEAFF. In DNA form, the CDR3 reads TGTGCCTGGAGTGGATGGGGAAACACTGAAGCTTTCTTT.